These T cell receptor beta chains were read from a single sample in a study of blood T cell repertoires in COVID-19. Some clones are missing from TCRdb's copy, which holds only in-frame ones; the method was immunoSEQ multiplex PCR. The sample shows roughly 300,000 clones, around 86% of them seen only once. The sequencing input was peripheral blood. The receptors derive from a human donor in a cohort sampled during active COVID-19. Each CDR3 is given with its conserved first and last residue. The D gene is left open where the match is weak. A clone size is listed for some rows: how often the clone was seen (once, few, many), or a class if it is expanded.

TRBV5-1	TRBD1	once	TRBJ2-1	TGCGCCAGCAGCCCGGGACAGGGAAGTCTCTACAATGAGCAGTTCTTC	CASSPGQGSLYNEQFF
TRBV15	TRBD1	NA	TRBJ2-3	TGTGCCACCAGCAGCAACAGGGGACGGTCGCAGTATTTT	CATSSNRGRSQYF
TRBV12-1	NA	NA	TRBJ2-3	TGTGCCAGCAGCCATGGGACTAGCGGGTCCCCCAGCAGCTCTACGCAGTATTTT	CASSHGTSGSPSSSTQYF
TRBV7-9	NA	NA	TRBJ1-2	TGTGCCAGCAGCTTAGGGCAGGTTAGGGGCTACACCTTC	CASSLGQVRGYTF
TRBV2	NA	few	TRBJ2-1	TGTGCCAGCAGTGTGGTTTTGAATAGATACAATGAGCAGTTCTTC	CASSVVLNRYNEQFF
TRBV27	TRBD2	NA	TRBJ2-3	TGTGCCAGCAGTTTATCAGGGCGGGAGGGCCCCACAGATACGCAGTATTTT	CASSLSGREGPTDTQYF
TRBV11-2	NA	NA	TRBJ1-1	TGTGCCAGCAGCAAGACAGGAGGCCCGAACACTGAAGCTTTCTTT	CASSKTGGPNTEAFF
TRBV14	NA	NA	TRBJ1-1	TGTGCCAGCAGCCCCCTGGGGGCAGGGAACACTGAAGCTTTCTTT	CASSPLGAGNTEAFF
TRBV25-1	NA	NA	TRBJ1-2	TGTGCCAGCACCTCGGCGGGTGGCTACACCTTC	CASTSAGGYTF
TRBV28	TRBD1	NA	TRBJ2-2	TGTGCCAGCAGAAGGACAGGGGTTGCCACCGGGGAGCTGTTTTTT	CASRRTGVATGELFF
TRBV5-4	TRBD2	NA	TRBJ2-3	TGTGCCAGCAGCTTCCGGGTTAGCGGGAGTGCCGCAGATACGCAGTATTTT	CASSFRVSGSAADTQYF
TRBV19	TRBD2	NA	TRBJ2-2	TGTGCCAGTAGTTCGGCTAGCGGGTCTACCGGGGAGCTGTTTTTT	CASSSASGSTGELFF
TRBV28	TRBD2	NA	TRBJ2-3	TGTGCCAGCACCCCTAGCGGGAGTGTTACAGATACGCAGTATTTT	CASTPSGSVTDTQYF
TRBV30	NA	NA	TRBJ1-4	TGTGCCTGGAGCTCGGACTCATGGGGTGAAAAACTGTTTTTT	CAWSSDSWGEKLFF
TRBV9	NA	NA	TRBJ2-1	TGTGCCAGCAGCGTAGTCGGACTTGAGCAGTTCTTC	CASSVVGLEQFF
TRBV19	NA	NA	TRBJ2-6	TGTGCCAGCGATGAGACGTACCGGGCTGGGGCCAACGTCCTGACTTTC	CASDETYRAGANVLTF
TRBV28	TRBD1	NA	TRBJ2-7	TGTGCCAGCAGTCCTGCTGGACAGGTGCCCTACGAGCAGTACTTC	CASSPAGQVPYEQYF
TRBV15	TRBD2	NA	TRBJ2-1	TGTGCCACCAGCAGAGCACCATGGACTAGCGGTAACAATGAGCAGTTCTTC	CATSRAPWTSGNNEQFF
TRBV6-2/TRBV6-3	NA	NA	TRBJ2-3	TGTGCCAGCAGTACCGGAGTGGCCAGGGTCACAGATACGCAGTATTTT	CASSTGVARVTDTQYF
TRBV5-1	NA	NA	TRBJ2-3	TGCGCCAGCAGCCGAAGCGGGTGGGGCACAGATACGCAGTATTTT	CASSRSGWGTDTQYF
TRBV5-1	NA	once	TRBJ1-2	TGCGCCAGCAGCCAAACAGAACAACAAGGCTACACCTTC	CASSQTEQQGYTF
TRBV7-9	NA	NA	TRBJ1-1	TGTGCCAGCAGCTTAGCACAGAACACTGAAGCTTTCTTT	CASSLAQNTEAFF